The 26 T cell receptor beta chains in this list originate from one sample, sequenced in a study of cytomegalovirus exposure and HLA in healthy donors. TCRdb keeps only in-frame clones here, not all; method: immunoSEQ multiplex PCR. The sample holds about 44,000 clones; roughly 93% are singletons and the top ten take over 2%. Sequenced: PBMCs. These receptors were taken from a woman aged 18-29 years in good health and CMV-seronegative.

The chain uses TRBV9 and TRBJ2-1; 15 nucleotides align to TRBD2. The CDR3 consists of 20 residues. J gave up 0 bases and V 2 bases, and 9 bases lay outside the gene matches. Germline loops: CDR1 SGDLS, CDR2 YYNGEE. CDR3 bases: TGTGCCAGCAGCGTCTCGGCGGGACTAGCGGGAGGAAGCTCCTACAATGAGCAGTTCTTC. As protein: CASSVSAGLAGGSSYNEQFF.

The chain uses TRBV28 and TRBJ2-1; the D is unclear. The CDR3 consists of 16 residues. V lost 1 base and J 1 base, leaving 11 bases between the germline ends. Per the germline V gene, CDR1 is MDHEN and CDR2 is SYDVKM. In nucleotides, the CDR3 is TGTGCCAGCAGTTTATCTGCTACCCCTTCCTACAATGAGCAGTTCTTC. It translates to CASSLSATPSYNEQFF.

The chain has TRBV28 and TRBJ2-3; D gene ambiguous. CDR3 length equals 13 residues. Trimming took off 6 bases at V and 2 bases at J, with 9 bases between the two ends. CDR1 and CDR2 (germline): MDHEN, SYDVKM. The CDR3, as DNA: TGTGCCAGCAGAGAACATGTCACAGATACGCAGTATTTT. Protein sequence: CASREHVTDTQYF.

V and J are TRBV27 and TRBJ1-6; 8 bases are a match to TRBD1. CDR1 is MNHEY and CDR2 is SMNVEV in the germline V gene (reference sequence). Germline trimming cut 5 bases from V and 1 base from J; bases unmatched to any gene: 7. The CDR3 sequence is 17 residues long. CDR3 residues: CASSETGGRSYNSPLHF. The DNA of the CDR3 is TGTGCCAGCAGTGAAACAGGGGGAAGATCCTATAATTCACCCCTCCACTTT.

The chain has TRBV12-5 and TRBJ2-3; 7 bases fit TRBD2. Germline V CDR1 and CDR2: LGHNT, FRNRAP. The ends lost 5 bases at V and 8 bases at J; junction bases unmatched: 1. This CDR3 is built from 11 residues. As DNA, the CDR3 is TGTGCTAGTGGTGGGGGGGGTACGCAGTATTTT. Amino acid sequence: CASGGGGTQYF. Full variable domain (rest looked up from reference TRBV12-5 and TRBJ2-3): DARVTQTPRHKVTEMGQEVTMRCQPILGHNTVFWYRQTMMQGLELLAYFRNRAPLDDSGMPKDRFSAEMPDATLATLKIQPSEPRDSAVYFCASGGGGTQYFGPGTRLTVL.

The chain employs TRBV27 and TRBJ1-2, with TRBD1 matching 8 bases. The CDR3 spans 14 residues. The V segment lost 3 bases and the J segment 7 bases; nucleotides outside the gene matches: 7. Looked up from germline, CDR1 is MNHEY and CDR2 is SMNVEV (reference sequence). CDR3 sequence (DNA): TGTGCCAGCAGTTTTACAGGGGGAGAGAGTGGCTACACCTTC. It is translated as CASSFTGGESGYTF.

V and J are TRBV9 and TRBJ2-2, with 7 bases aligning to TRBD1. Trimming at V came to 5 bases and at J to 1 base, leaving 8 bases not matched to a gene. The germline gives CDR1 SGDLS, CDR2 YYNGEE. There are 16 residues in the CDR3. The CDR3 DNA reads TGTGCCAGCAGAGACGATAGGACAGGGAACACCGGGGAGCTGTTTTTT. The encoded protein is CASRDDRTGNTGELFF.

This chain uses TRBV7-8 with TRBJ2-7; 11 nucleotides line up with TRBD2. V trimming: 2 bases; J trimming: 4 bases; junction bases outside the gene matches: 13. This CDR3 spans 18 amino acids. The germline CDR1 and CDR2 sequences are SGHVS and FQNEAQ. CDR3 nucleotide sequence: TGTGCCAGCAGCTTATTTCCCCGACTAGCGGGAAAAGGGTACGAGCAGTACTTC. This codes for CASSLFPRLAGKGYEQYF.

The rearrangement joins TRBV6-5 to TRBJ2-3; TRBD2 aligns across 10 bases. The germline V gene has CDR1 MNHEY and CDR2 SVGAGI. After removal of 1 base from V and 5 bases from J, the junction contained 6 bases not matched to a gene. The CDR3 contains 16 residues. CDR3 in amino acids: CASSYLPSGSRDTQYF. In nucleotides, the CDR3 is TGTGCCAGCAGTTACTTACCTAGCGGGAGTCGAGATACGCAGTATTTT.

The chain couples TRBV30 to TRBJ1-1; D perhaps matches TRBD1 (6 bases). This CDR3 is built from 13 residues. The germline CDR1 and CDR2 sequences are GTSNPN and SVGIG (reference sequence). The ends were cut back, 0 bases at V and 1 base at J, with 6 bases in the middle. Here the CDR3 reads CAWSVGGNTEAFF. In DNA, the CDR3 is TGTGCCTGGAGTGTAGGGGGGAACACTGAAGCTTTCTTT.

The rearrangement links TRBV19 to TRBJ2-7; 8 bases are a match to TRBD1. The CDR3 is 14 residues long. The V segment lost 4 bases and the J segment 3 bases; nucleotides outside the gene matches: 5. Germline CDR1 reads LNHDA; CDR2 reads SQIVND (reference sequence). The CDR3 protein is CASSTGQGSYEQYF. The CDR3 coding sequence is TGTGCCAGTAGTACAGGACAGGGAAGCTACGAGCAGTACTTC.

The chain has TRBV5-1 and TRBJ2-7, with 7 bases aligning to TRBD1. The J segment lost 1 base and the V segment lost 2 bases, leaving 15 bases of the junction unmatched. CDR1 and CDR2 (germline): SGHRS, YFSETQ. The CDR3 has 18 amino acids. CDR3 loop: CASSFRRPGTAQSYEQYF. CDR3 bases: TGCGCCAGCAGCTTCCGTCGACCCGGGACAGCCCAATCCTACGAGCAGTACTTC.

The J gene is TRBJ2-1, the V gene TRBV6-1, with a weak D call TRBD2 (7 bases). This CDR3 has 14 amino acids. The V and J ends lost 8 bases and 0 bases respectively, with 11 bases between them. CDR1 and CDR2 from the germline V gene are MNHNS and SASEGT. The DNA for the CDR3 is TGTGCCAGCGGGGGGGCTTACTCCTACAATGAGCAGTTCTTC. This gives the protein CASGGAYSYNEQFF.

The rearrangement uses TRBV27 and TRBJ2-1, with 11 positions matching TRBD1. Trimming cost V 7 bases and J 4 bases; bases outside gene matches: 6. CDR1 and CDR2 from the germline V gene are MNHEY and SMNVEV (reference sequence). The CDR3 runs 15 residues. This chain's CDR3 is CASISGTGGYNEQFF. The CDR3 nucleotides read TGTGCCAGCATTTCGGGGACAGGGGGTTACAATGAGCAGTTCTTC.

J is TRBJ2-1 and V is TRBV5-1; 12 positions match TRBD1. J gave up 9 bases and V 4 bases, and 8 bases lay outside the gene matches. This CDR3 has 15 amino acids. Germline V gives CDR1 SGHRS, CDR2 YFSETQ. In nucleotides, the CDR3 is TGCGCCAGCAGCCTAGGGACAGGGGGCGGGGGTGAGCAGTTCTTC. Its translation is CASSLGTGGGGEQFF. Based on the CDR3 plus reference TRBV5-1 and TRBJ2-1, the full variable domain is KAGVTQTPRYLIKTRGQQVTLSCSPISGHRSVSWYQQTPGQGLQFLFEYFSETQRNKGNFPGRFSGRQFSNSRSEMNVSTLELGDSALYLCASSLGTGGGGEQFFGPGTRLTVL.

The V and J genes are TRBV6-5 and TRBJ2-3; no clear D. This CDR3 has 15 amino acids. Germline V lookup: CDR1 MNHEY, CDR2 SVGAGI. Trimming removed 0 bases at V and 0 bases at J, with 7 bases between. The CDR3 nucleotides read TGTGCCAGCAGTTACTCTGGGCCCAGCACAGATACGCAGTATTTT. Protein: CASSYSGPSTDTQYF.

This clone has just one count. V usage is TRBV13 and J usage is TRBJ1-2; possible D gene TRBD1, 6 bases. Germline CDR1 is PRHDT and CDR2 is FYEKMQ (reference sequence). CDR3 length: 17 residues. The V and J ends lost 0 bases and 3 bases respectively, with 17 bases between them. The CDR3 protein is CASSLGRGGASYYGYTF. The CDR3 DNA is TGTGCCAGCAGCTTAGGCCGCGGGGGCGCATCCTACTATGGCTACACCTTC.

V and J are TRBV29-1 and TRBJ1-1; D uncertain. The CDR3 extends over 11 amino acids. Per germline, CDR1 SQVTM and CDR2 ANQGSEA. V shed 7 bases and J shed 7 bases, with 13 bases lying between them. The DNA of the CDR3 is TGCAGCGCCGGTCTAGGTATTGAAGCTTTCTTT. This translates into CSAGLGIEAFF.

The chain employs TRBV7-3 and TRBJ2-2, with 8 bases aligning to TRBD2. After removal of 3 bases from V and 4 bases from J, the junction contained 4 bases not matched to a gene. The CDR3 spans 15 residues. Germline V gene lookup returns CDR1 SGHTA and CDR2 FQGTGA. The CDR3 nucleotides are TGTGCCAGCAGCTTGACGGGGGGGACCACCGGGGAGCTGTTTTTT. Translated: CASSLTGGTTGELFF.

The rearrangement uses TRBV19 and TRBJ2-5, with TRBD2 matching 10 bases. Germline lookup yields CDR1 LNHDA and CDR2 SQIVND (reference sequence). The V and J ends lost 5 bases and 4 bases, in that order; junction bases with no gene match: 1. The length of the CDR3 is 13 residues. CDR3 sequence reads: CASSSSGRETQYF. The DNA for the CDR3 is TGTGCCAGTAGTTCTAGCGGGAGAGAGACCCAGTACTTC.

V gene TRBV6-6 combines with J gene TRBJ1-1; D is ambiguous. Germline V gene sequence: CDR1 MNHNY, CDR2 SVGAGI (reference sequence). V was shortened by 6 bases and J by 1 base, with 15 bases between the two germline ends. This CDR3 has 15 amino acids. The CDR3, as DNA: TGTGCCAGCAGAAACTCTTTCTACAGGAACACTGAAGCTTTCTTT. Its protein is CASRNSFYRNTEAFF.

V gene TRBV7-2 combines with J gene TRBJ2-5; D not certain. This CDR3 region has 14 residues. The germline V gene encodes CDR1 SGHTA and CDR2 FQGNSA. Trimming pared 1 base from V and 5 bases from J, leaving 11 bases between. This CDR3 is CASSLDSVSETQYF. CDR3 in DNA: TGTGCCAGCAGCTTAGACTCGGTTTCGGAGACCCAGTACTTC.

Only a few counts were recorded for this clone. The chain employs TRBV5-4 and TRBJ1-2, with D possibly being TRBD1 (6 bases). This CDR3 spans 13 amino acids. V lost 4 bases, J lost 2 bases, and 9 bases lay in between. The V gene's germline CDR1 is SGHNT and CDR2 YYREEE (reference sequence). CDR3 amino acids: CASSPDSNYGYTF. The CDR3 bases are TGTGCCAGCAGCCCGGACAGCAACTATGGCTACACCTTC. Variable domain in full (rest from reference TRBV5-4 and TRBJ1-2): ETGVTQSPTHLIKTRGQQVTLRCSSQSGHNTVSWYQQALGQGPQFIFQYYREEENGRGNFPPRFSGLQFPNYSSELNVNALELDDSALYLCASSPDSNYGYTFGSGTRLTVV.

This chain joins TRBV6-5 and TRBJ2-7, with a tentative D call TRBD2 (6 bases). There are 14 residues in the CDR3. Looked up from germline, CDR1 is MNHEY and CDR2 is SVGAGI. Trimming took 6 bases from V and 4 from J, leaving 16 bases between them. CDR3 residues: CASRRSAGRYEQYF. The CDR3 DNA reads TGTGCCAGCAGGAGGTCGGCAGGGAGGTACGAGCAGTACTTC.

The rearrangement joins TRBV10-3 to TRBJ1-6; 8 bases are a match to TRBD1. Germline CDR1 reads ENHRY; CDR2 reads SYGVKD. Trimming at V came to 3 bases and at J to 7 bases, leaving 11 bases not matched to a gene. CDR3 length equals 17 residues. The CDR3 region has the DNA TGTGCCATCAGTGACTCGCCAGGGGGCTTTGGAAATTCACCCCTCCACTTT. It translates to CAISDSPGGFGNSPLHF.

In nucleotides, the CDR3 is TGTGCCTCCCCCGTAAACACTGAAGCTTTCTTT. Its translation: CASPVNTEAFF. The chain uses TRBV6-4 and TRBJ1-1; D uncertain. The CDR3 has 11 amino acids. V dropped 11 bases and J dropped 2 bases, with 9 bases sitting between them. Germline CDR1 and CDR2: MRHNA and SNTAGT.